This T cell receptor beta chain was identified in a study of a mutant IDH1 vaccine in newly diagnosed glioma. Study background: In some groups vaccination began 4-6 weeks post-radiotherapy; others received it with temozolomide.

Specified time point: week 11, during vaccination. Each vaccine dose was 300 ug of mutant IDH1 20-mer peptide, with topical imiquimod. Patients carried new grade 3 or 4 IDH1-mutant astrocytomas lacking nuclear ATRX. Looked up from germline, CDR1 is SNHLY and CDR2 is FYNNEI. The germline V and J ends were trimmed by 6 bases and 1 base, with 10 bases remaining between them. The CDR3 contains 14 residues. There are a few counts of this clone. Its target is not known. Some clones are missing from TCRdb's copy, which holds only in-frame ones; the method was immunoSEQ multiplex PCR. The sample lists some 30,000 clones; just under 80% were seen once.

The sequence was collected from a man in his thirties or forties with glioma. The chain is built from TRBV2 and TRBJ1-5; possible D gene TRBD1, 6 bases. This specimen was PBMCs, taken from a glioma patient whose treatment included an IDH1 peptide vaccine. DNA for the CDR3: TGTGCCAGCAGGGCAGGGGTAAGCAATCAGCCCCAGCATTTT. Its protein is CASRAGVSNQPQHF.